The rows below give T cell receptor beta chains drawn from one sample of a study of shared clonotypes between healthy human individuals. Generated by immunoSEQ multiplex PCR, the TCRdb table keeps only in-frame clones and is missing some. The sample contains over a million clones, roughly 96% of which appear only once. Sequencing was performed on naive CD4+ T cells sorted from blood. The receptors were sampled from a man aged 25-40 years in good health. Each CDR3 is given with its conserved first and last residue. Each record gives: V gene, D gene, clone size, J gene, CDR3 DNA, CDR3 protein. A D gene is named only where the DNA matches it firmly. For some rows the clone size is stated as once, few or many, or as a class when expanded; others skip it.

V: TRBV10-1
D: TRBD2
size: NA
J: TRBJ2-1
DNA: TGCGCCAGCAGCGAAGGACTAGCGTACAATGAGCAGTTCTTC
CDR3: CASSEGLAYNEQFF

V: TRBV28
D: NA
size: NA
J: TRBJ2-1
DNA: TGTGCCAGCAGTAACGGGCTCCGTCGTCGGCATGAGCAGTTCTTC
CDR3: CASSNGLRRRHEQFF

V: TRBV7-2
D: TRBD1
size: few
J: TRBJ2-5
DNA: TGTGCCAGCAGCCCAGGGGGGACCCAGTACTTC
CDR3: CASSPGGTQYF

V: TRBV5-6
D: TRBD1
size: NA
J: TRBJ1-3
DNA: TGTGCCAGCAGTTTCCGGACAGGCGTCCTCTCTGGAAACACCATATATTTT
CDR3: CASSFRTGVLSGNTIYF

V: TRBV5-1
D: TRBD2
size: NA
J: TRBJ2-1
DNA: TGCGCCAGCAGCTTTGGAACTAGCGGGATGTACAATGAGCAGTTCTTC
CDR3: CASSFGTSGMYNEQFF

V: TRBV10-1
D: NA
size: once
J: TRBJ2-1
DNA: TGCGCCAGCAGTGAGACTCGGTCTACGGGGCAGTTCTTC
CDR3: CASSETRSTGQFF

V: TRBV6-1
D: TRBD2
size: NA
J: TRBJ2-3
DNA: TGTGCCAGCAGTCCACTAGCGGGAGTTGAGTATTTT
CDR3: CASSPLAGVEYF

V: TRBV29-1
D: TRBD2
size: NA
J: TRBJ2-3
DNA: TGCAGCGTTGAAGGAACGACTAGCGGAAGCACAGATACGCAGTATTTT
CDR3: CSVEGTTSGSTDTQYF

V: TRBV7-8
D: TRBD1
size: once
J: TRBJ1-3
DNA: TGTGCCAGCAGCCAGCGGACAGGAAAGGACACCATATATTTT
CDR3: CASSQRTGKDTIYF

V: TRBV27
D: NA
size: NA
J: TRBJ1-1
DNA: TGTGCCAGCAGTTTATCAGCGGTTATGAACACTGAAGCTTTCTTT
CDR3: CASSLSAVMNTEAFF

V: TRBV7-3
D: TRBD2
size: NA
J: TRBJ2-2
DNA: TGTGCCAGCAGCTTAATACACCTAGCGGGAGGGGCGGAAGCCGGGGAGCTGTTTTTT
CDR3: CASSLIHLAGGAEAGELFF

V: TRBV7-2
D: NA
size: NA
J: TRBJ2-7
DNA: TGTGCCAGCAGCCCAGGCTACCCGTACGAGCAGTACTTC
CDR3: CASSPGYPYEQYF

V: TRBV18
D: TRBD1
size: once
J: TRBJ2-7
DNA: TGTGCCAGCTCCCCAAACAGGGGCCTCCAGTACTTC
CDR3: CASSPNRGLQYF

V: TRBV20-1
D: NA
size: NA
J: TRBJ1-4
DNA: TGCAGTGCTATCGGTGAAAAACTGTTTTTT
CDR3: CSAIGEKLFF

V: TRBV9
D: NA
size: NA
J: TRBJ2-1
DNA: TGTGCCAGCAGCGTAGAACCGGGAGTAGTTTACAATGAGCAGTTCTTC
CDR3: CASSVEPGVVYNEQFF

V: TRBV6-1
D: NA
size: NA
J: TRBJ2-7
DNA: TGTGCCAGCAGCGTTACAGGGAGAGTAACCTACGAGCAGTACTTC
CDR3: CASSVTGRVTYEQYF

V: TRBV2
D: NA
size: NA
J: TRBJ1-1
DNA: TGTGCCAGCAGTGGGAACAGTAACACTGAAGCTTTCTTT
CDR3: CASSGNSNTEAFF

V: TRBV2
D: NA
size: NA
J: TRBJ2-1
DNA: TGTGCCAGCAGTGAAGCATTCTTCGGGTACAATGAGCAGTTCTTC
CDR3: CASSEAFFGYNEQFF

V: TRBV18
D: NA
size: NA
J: TRBJ2-5
DNA: TGTGCCAGCTCCCACCCGGTAAAGCAAGAGACCCAGTACTTC
CDR3: CASSHPVKQETQYF

V: TRBV2
D: TRBD1
size: NA
J: TRBJ2-7
DNA: TGTGCCGGAAGAGGACAGGGGGCAGGCGAGCAGTACTTC
CDR3: CAGRGQGAGEQYF

V: TRBV5-4
D: NA
size: NA
J: TRBJ1-2
DNA: TGTGCCAGCATGGATGGGACACTCGGTGGGGTTCGTAGCTACACCTTC
CDR3: CASMDGTLGGVRSYTF

V: TRBV18
D: TRBD1
size: NA
J: TRBJ2-1
DNA: TGTGCCAGCTCACCACCGGGACAGCGATTCGGGATCTTC
CDR3: CASSPPGQRFGIF

V: TRBV4-2
D: NA
size: NA
J: TRBJ1-5
DNA: TGTGCCAGCAGCCAAGATAGGGGGACCTCTAATCAGCCCCAGCATTTT
CDR3: CASSQDRGTSNQPQHF

V: TRBV18
D: NA
size: NA
J: TRBJ2-2
DNA: TGTGCCAGCTCACCCATAGGCGGGACGCGCGCCGGGGAGCTGTTTTTT
CDR3: CASSPIGGTRAGELFF

V: TRBV14
D: TRBD1
size: NA
J: TRBJ2-7
DNA: TGTGCCAGCAGCCAACTGGGACAGCGCTACGAGCAGTACTTC
CDR3: CASSQLGQRYEQYF

V: TRBV5-6
D: NA
size: NA
J: TRBJ1-1
DNA: TGTGCCAGCAGCTTGTACACCCGGAACACTGAAGCTTTCTTT
CDR3: CASSLYTRNTEAFF

V: TRBV30
D: NA
size: once
J: TRBJ2-3
DNA: TGTGCCTGGAGTGTGGGGGCCACAGATACGCAGTATTTT
CDR3: CAWSVGATDTQYF

V: TRBV5-6
D: NA
size: NA
J: TRBJ2-3
DNA: TGTGCCAGCAGCTTGACCAGGGATGATACGCAGTATTTT
CDR3: CASSLTRDDTQYF

V: TRBV18
D: NA
size: NA
J: TRBJ1-1
DNA: TGTGCCAGCTCACCATTGGGATCGAACACTGAAGCTTTCTTT
CDR3: CASSPLGSNTEAFF